Described below is a single TCR beta chain sequence and its context. This clonotype was observed a few times. Its antigen target is currently unknown. No much larger clone exists at a distance of one base, and base qualities are not known. These data originate in a study of T-cell memory formation after mild COVID-19 (dated by TCRdb to about 2021). With respect to the entire study: Most TCR sequence clusters were specific to one of the two donors. T-cell clones expanding and contracting after mild COVID-19 in a couple of donors were tracked by longitudinal TCRalpha and TCRbeta repertoire sequencing. Two young, previously healthy adult volunteers, one female and one male, were included in the cohort.

The instrument was an Illumina NovaSeq 6000. Using 5'RACE with constant-segment primers, TCRalpha and TCRbeta cDNA libraries were constructed, with sample barcodes and unique molecular identifiers added in the process. RNA was extracted from every sample with Trizol reagent. Library amplification was performed in two PCR steps, and a second sample barcode and Illumina TruSeq adapters were introduced in the second step. Libraries were sequenced on an Illumina NovaSeq with 2 x 150 bp paired-end reads. In the original analysis: The reads were demultiplexed and collapsed into UMI-guided consensus sequences using migec v1.2.7. Using mixcr v2.1.11, the UMI consensuses were aligned to TRA and TRB V and J templates and assembled into clonotypes. Clonotypes were classified as expanded or contracted when called significant by both edgeR and NoisET, with noise models trained on biological replicates. For edgeR calls, a false discovery rate-adjusted p below 0.01 and a log2 fold-change threshold of 1 were applied. As an exploratory analysis of dynamics, PCA with hierarchical clustering was applied to max-normalized trajectories of the 1000 most abundant clonotypes. Separately sequenced CD4+ and CD8+ repertoires were used to assign the CD4 or CD8 phenotype of responding clones. TCRdb reprocessed the public reads (quality trimming at Q25 with fastp, clone calling with MiXCR) and kept in-frame beta chains. Under each unique CDR3 protein, matching rows form one entry showing the most common genes and DNA. These V and J calls are TCRdb output, not the study's own analysis. The sample table records roughly 220,000 distinct CDR3 sequences; around 9.5% of these occur just once. Clones ranked in the top ten supply approximately 3.3% of the sample.

PBMCs were isolated by Ficoll-Paque density gradient centrifugation. Study-wide findings and limitations: SARS-CoV-2 specificity of the second-wave clones peaking on day 37 was not confirmed. Contracting CD4+ clones were found mainly in CM and EM memory subsets, while CD8+ clones were enriched in EMRA. Only a couple of mild cases were covered in the study, and larger cohorts including severe cases with pre-infection samples were considered necessary. Some responding clones were found in pre-infection memory, which suggests that pre-existing cross-reactive memory T cells took part in the SARS-CoV-2 response. Clones that contracted from day 15 to 85 showed balanced CD4/CD8 phenotypes, whereas a second wave of clones that expanded from day 15 to 37 leaned towards CD4+.

From cysteine to phenylalanine, the CDR3 is 12 amino acids long. Only CDR3 DNA is held: 36 bases, read in frame from base 1. V is reduced by 3 bases and J by 1 base, leaving a spacing of 3 bases between them. The receptor's source is a man younger than 35 who had mild COVID-19 (a few samples of this study predate the infection). The sample titles of this study are shuffled in the database, so cell type and time point are left out; the donor was told from shared clones. Source material: PBMCs or a T cell subset sorted from them (not recorded which). The chain joins TRBV12-3 or TRBV12-4 to TRBJ1-2, with no confident D gene call. The CDR3 is CASSFGNYGYTF. The sequence in DNA is TGTGCCAGCAGTTTTGGTAACTATGGCTACACCTTC.